The 24 T cell receptor beta chains presented below share a single source sample, sequenced in a study of blood T cell repertoires in COVID-19. TCRdb's table, derived via immunoSEQ multiplex PCR, lists solely in-frame clones and lacks some. The repertoire consists of over 100,000 clones, with roughly 75% occurring once and the leading ten covering roughly 4%. The sample taken for sequencing was peripheral blood. These receptor sequences come from a human donor in a cohort sampled during active or convalescent COVID-19.

The chain combines TRBV28 with TRBJ1-2; 9 bases fit TRBD1. The CDR3 consists of 17 residues. Unmatched junction bases numbered 12, after V lost 3 bases and J lost 4 bases. Germline CDR1 reads MDHEN; CDR2 reads SYDVKM. CDR3 nucleotides: TGTGCCAGCAGTTTGGAAACAGGGGGCGATGTTTCCTATGGCTACACCTTC. Encoded protein: CASSLETGGDVSYGYTF.

This chain links TRBV27 with TRBJ2-7, with 10 bases aligning to TRBD2. CDR1 MNHEY and CDR2 SMNVEV come from the germline V gene (reference sequence). The junction had 11 bases not matched to a gene; V was cut back by 6 bases and J by 0 bases. The CDR3 runs to 17 residues. The CDR3 bases are TGTGCCAGCAGGCCACTCCCCCAGCGGGAGGGCTCCTACGAGCAGTACTTC. It specifies CASRPLPQREGSYEQYF.

The rearrangement joins TRBV9 to TRBJ2-7; D is unclear. The CDR3 has 13 residues. V gave up 0 bases and J gave up 6 bases, with 10 bases separating them. CDR1 and CDR2 (germline): SGDLS, YYNGEE. The CDR3 reads CASSVVRDSEQYF. The CDR3 coding sequence is TGTGCCAGCAGCGTAGTCAGAGACTCCGAGCAGTACTTC.

V usage is TRBV20-1 and J usage is TRBJ2-1; no clear D gene. Trimming left V 7 bases short and J 1 base short, with 5 bases between. CDR1 and CDR2 (germline): DFQATT, SNEGSKA (reference sequence). This CDR3 comprises 11 residues. CDR3 sequence: CSELSYNEQFF. The CDR3 bases are TGCAGTGAACTATCCTACAATGAGCAGTTCTTC.

The gene calls are TRBV27 and TRBJ2-1; D possibly corresponds to TRBD2 (5 bases). Trimming took 6 bases from V and 6 from J, leaving 15 bases between them. CDR3 length equals 14 residues. Germline V lookup: CDR1 MNHEY, CDR2 SMNVEV (reference sequence). The CDR3 here is CASSRNDRGNEQFF. The CDR3 DNA sequence: TGTGCCAGCAGCCGGAACGATCGGGGCAATGAGCAGTTCTTC.

The genes are TRBV14 and TRBJ1-4; tentative D call: TRBD1 (5 bases). There are 16 residues in the CDR3. V was clipped by 3 bases and J by 4 bases, with 15 bases between them. Germline loops: CDR1 SGHDN, CDR2 FVKESK. This CDR3 reads CASSQGQGVFNEKLFF. In DNA form, the CDR3 reads TGTGCCAGCAGCCAGGGGCAGGGCGTCTTTAATGAAAAACTGTTTTTT.

This chain connects TRBV4-3 to TRBJ2-3, with 7 bases fitting TRBD2. Germline V gene data show CDR1 as LGHNA and CDR2 as YSLEER. J was trimmed by 0 bases and V by 0 bases; bases with no gene match: 15. This CDR3 has 20 amino acids. In DNA, the CDR3 is TGCGCCAGCAGCCAAGAAGGTAGCGCGGGAGACCTAACTAGCACAGATACGCAGTATTTT. Its protein is CASSQEGSAGDLTSTDTQYF.

The rearrangement links TRBV6-5 to TRBJ2-1; D may be TRBD1 (6 bases). This CDR3 is built from 16 residues. CDR1 MNHEY and CDR2 SVGAGI come from the germline V gene. V shed 2 bases and J shed 5 bases, with 16 bases lying between them. The CDR3 coding sequence is TGTGCCAGCAGTTACGATGGCGTCAGGGGCAACAATGAGCAGTTCTTC. As protein: CASSYDGVRGNNEQFF.

This chain joins TRBV28 and TRBJ2-7; maybe TRBD2 (6 bases). This CDR3 is built from 16 residues. The V gene's germline CDR1 is MDHEN and CDR2 SYDVKM. V lost 6 bases to trimming and J lost 0 bases, with 18 bases between them. The CDR3 nucleotides are TGTGCCAGCAGGCAAGGCGGGGCTAGCCCCTCCTACGAGCAGTACTTC. Residues: CASRQGGASPSYEQYF.

The chain couples TRBV5-1 to TRBJ1-2; TRBD1 might be the D (6 bases). Trimming shortened V by 4 bases and J by 4 bases, and 20 bases separated the two germline ends. The CDR3 has 16 residues. The germline V gene has CDR1 SGHRS and CDR2 YFSETQ. The CDR3 DNA is TGCGCCAGCAGCACCGGCGATGGGGGGGCTAGCTATGGCTACACCTTC. It is translated as CASSTGDGGASYGYTF.

This clone was picked up many times. This chain uses TRBV4-3 with TRBJ2-5; D not certain. Germline lookup yields CDR1 LGHNA and CDR2 YSLEER. This CDR3 comprises 16 residues. The germline V and J ends were trimmed by 3 bases and 1 base, with 15 bases remaining between them. This CDR3 reads CASSQWVAASQETQYF. In DNA, the CDR3 is TGCGCCAGCAGCCAGTGGGTGGCGGCGAGCCAAGAGACCCAGTACTTC.

The genes are TRBV5-1 and TRBJ2-1, with D hard to call. V gave up 4 bases and J gave up 8 bases, with 16 bases separating them. The CDR3 runs to 14 residues. Germline lookup yields CDR1 SGHRS and CDR2 YFSETQ. The CDR3 reads CASSPTALRDEQFF. As DNA, the CDR3 is TGCGCCAGCAGCCCCACAGCCCTAAGAGATGAGCAGTTCTTC. The complete variable domain, with remaining parts taken from reference TRBV5-1 and TRBJ2-1, reads KAGVTQTPRYLIKTRGQQVTLSCSPISGHRSVSWYQQTPGQGLQFLFEYFSETQRNKGNFPGRFSGRQFSNSRSEMNVSTLELGDSALYLCASSPTALRDEQFFGPGTRLTVL.

The chain carries TRBV24-1 and TRBJ2-3; D gene unclear. CDR1 KGHDR and CDR2 SFDVKD come from the germline V gene. The CDR3 runs 15 residues. The V gene lost 5 bases and the J gene lost 4 bases, with 15 bases spanning the gap. The DNA of the CDR3 is TGTGCCACCAGTGCTGACGTTTTTGAGGCAGATACGCAGTATTTT. Its protein is CATSADVFEADTQYF.

This chain uses TRBV5-1 with TRBJ2-1; TRBD1 agrees at 9 bases. The CDR3 is 14 amino acids. Germline V gene data show CDR1 as SGHRS and CDR2 as YFSETQ. J lost 7 bases, V lost 3 bases, and 5 bases had no gene match. CDR3 nucleotides: TGCGCCAGCAGCTCGCGGGACAGGGTAAATGAGCAGTTCTTC. It codes for CASSSRDRVNEQFF.

The CDR3 reads CASSLGTGPNEKLFF. CDR3 sequence (DNA): TGTGCCAGCAGCTTAGGGACAGGTCCTAATGAAAAACTGTTTTTT. V and J are TRBV7-8 and TRBJ1-4; 7 bases align to TRBD1. Trimming removed 1 base from V and 3 bases from J; junction bases left unmatched: 2. The germline gives CDR1 SGHVS, CDR2 FQNEAQ. The CDR3 is 15 residues long.

The chain carries TRBV27 and TRBJ1-5; D gene uncertain. Germline CDR1 is MNHEY and CDR2 is SMNVEV (reference sequence). The V end lost 3 bases, the J end lost 3 bases, and 9 bases lay between the germline ends. The CDR3 has 14 amino acids. Here the CDR3 reads CASSLQNSNQPQHF. The CDR3 nucleotides read TGTGCCAGCAGTTTGCAGAATTCCAATCAGCCCCAGCATTTT.

The chain has TRBV10-3 and TRBJ2-3; 13 bases line up with TRBD2. The J segment lost 2 bases and the V segment lost 5 bases, leaving 10 bases of the junction unmatched. The CDR3 spans 18 residues. Germline V gives CDR1 ENHRY, CDR2 SYGVKD. CDR3 in DNA: TGTGCCATCAGTATGAGTGCAGGACTAGCGGGAGCCACAGATACGCAGTATTTT. Amino acid sequence: CAISMSAGLAGATDTQYF.

V and J are TRBV3-1 (or the pseudogene TRBV3-2) and TRBJ2-2; 8 bases map to TRBD1. This CDR3 has 15 amino acids. Germline values: CDR1 LGHDT, CDR2 YNNKEL (reference sequence). The CDR3: CATTRGLSYTGELFF. The CDR3 nucleotides are TGTGCTACGACCAGGGGGCTAAGTTACACCGGGGAGCTGTTTTTT.

V and J are TRBV4-3 and TRBJ1-2; weak D call: TRBD1 (6 bases). The ends were cut back, 0 bases at V and 4 bases at J, with 15 bases in the middle. This CDR3 is 16 amino acids long. Germline V gene data show CDR1 as LGHNA and CDR2 as YSLEER. CDR3 residues: CASSQDWPGDGYGYTF. CDR3 nucleotides: TGCGCCAGCAGCCAAGATTGGCCAGGGGATGGCTATGGCTACACCTTC.

The chain joins TRBV7-3 to TRBJ2-1; 14 nucleotides align to TRBD2. Losses at the gene ends were 5 bases for V and 2 bases for J; bases not matched to a gene: 5. Per germline, CDR1 SGHTA and CDR2 FQGTGA. This CDR3 is 17 amino acids long. CDR3 bases: TGTGCCAGCAGCCCGACTAGCGGGAGGGCCCCCTACAATGAGCAGTTCTTC. Translating gives CASSPTSGRAPYNEQFF.

The genes are TRBV12-3 or TRBV12-4 and TRBJ2-5; 9 positions agree with TRBD1. J was trimmed by 5 bases and V by 6 bases; bases with no gene match: 4. The CDR3 is 13 amino acids. The DNA of the CDR3 is TGTGCCAGCAGAAGGGACAGGGAGGAGACCCAGTACTTC. Its protein is CASRRDREETQYF.

This chain uses TRBV11-3 with TRBJ2-1, with D possibly TRBD1 on 5 matching bases. The V and J ends lost 0 bases and 0 bases respectively, with 9 bases between them. Germline CDR1 reads SGHNT; CDR2 reads YENEEA. The CDR3 has 16 residues. As DNA, the CDR3 is TGTGCCAGCAGCTTAGAGGGGCAGTACTCCTACAATGAGCAGTTCTTC. Its protein is CASSLEGQYSYNEQFF. The full variable domain, with the rest looked up from reference TRBV11-3 and TRBJ2-1, is EAGVVQSPRYKIIEKKQPVAFWCNPISGHNTLYWYLQNLGQGPELLIRYENEEAVDDSQLPKDRFSAERLKGVDSTLKIQPAELGDSAVYLCASSLEGQYSYNEQFFGPGTRLTVL.

Remarks on this clone: The sample has other DNA sequences that encode this CDR3 too. The V call is TRBV15, the J call TRBJ1-5; possibly TRBD1 for D (6 bases). There are 15 residues in the CDR3. Germline V gene sequence: CDR1 LNHNV, CDR2 YYDKDF (reference sequence). The ends were cut back, 0 bases at V and 3 bases at J, with 9 bases in the middle. The DNA of the CDR3 is TGTGCCACCAGCAGAGACAGGGGCCTCAATCAGCCCCAGCATTTT. Amino acid sequence: CATSRDRGLNQPQHF.

In this sample, this clone turned up a few times. The chain is built from TRBV6-6 and TRBJ2-7, with 8 bases lining up with TRBD2. CDR3 size: 14 residues. The ends lost 6 bases at V and 6 bases at J; junction bases unmatched: 10. Germline V gene data show CDR1 as MNHNY and CDR2 as SVGAGI (reference sequence). CDR3 sequence: CASRPGGAYGEQYF. In DNA, the CDR3 is TGTGCCAGCAGACCCGGGGGGGCCTATGGCGAGCAGTACTTC.